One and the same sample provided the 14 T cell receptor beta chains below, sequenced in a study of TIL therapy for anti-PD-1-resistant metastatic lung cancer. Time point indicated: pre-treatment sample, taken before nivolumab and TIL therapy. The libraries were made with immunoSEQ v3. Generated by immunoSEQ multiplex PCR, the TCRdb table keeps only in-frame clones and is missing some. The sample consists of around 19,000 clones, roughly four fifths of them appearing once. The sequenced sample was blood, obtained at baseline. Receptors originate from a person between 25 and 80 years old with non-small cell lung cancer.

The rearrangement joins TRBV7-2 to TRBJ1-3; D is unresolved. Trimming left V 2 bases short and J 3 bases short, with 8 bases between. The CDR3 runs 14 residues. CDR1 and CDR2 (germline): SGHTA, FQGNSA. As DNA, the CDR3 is TGTGCCAGCAGCTTATCCCCCGGTGGAAACACCATATATTTT. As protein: CASSLSPGGNTIYF.

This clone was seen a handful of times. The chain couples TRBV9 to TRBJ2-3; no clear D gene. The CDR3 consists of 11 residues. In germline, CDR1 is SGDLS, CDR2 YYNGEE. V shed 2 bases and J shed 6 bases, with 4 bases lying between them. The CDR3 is CASSVGDTQYF. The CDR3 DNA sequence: TGTGCCAGCAGCGTCGGGGATACGCAGTATTTT.

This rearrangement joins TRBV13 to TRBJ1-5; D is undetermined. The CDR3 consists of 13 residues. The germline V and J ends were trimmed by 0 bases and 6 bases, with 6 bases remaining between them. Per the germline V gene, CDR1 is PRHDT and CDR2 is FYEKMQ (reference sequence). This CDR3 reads CASSLGFGQPQHF. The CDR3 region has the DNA TGTGCCAGCAGCTTAGGCTTTGGTCAGCCCCAGCATTTT.

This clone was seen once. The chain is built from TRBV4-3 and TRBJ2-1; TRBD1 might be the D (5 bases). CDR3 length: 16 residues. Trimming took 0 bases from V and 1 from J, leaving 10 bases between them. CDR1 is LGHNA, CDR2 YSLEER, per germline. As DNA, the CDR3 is TGCGCCAGCAGCCAAGACGGCAGGGCTTCCTACAATGAGCAGTTCTTC. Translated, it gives CASSQDGRASYNEQFF.

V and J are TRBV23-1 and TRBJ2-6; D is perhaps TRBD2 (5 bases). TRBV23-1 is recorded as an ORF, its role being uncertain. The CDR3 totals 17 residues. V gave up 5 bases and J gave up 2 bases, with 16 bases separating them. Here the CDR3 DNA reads TGCGCCAGCAGTTTATGGGCAGAGGGCCCTGGGGCCAACGTCCTGACTTTC. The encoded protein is CASSLWAEGPGANVLTF.

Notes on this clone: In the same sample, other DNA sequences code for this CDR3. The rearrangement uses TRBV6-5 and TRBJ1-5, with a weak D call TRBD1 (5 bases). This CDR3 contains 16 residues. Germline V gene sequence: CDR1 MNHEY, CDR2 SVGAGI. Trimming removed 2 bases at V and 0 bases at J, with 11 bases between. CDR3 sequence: CASSYLGGDSNQPQHF. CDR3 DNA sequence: TGTGCCAGCAGTTACCTGGGGGGGGATAGCAATCAGCCCCAGCATTTT.

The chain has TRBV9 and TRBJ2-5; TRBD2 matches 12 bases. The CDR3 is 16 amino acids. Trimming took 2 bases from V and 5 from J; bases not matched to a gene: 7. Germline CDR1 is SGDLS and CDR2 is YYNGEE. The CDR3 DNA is TGTGCCAGCAGCGTTTCTAGCGGGGGGGCCTGGGAGACCCAGTACTTC. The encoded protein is CASSVSSGGAWETQYF.

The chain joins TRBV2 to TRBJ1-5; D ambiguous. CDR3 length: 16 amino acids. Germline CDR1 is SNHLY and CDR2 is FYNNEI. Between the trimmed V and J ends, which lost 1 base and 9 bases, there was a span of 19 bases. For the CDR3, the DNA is TGTGCCAGCAGTGAAGGGAGTGGCAGACCCTTAGCGCCCCAGCATTTT. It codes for CASSEGSGRPLAPQHF.

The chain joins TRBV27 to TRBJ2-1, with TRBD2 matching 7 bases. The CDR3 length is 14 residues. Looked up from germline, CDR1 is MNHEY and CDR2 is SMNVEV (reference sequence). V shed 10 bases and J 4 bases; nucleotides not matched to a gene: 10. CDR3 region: CAIAPGGTYNEQFF. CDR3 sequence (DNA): TGTGCCATTGCGCCGGGAGGAACTTACAATGAGCAGTTCTTC.

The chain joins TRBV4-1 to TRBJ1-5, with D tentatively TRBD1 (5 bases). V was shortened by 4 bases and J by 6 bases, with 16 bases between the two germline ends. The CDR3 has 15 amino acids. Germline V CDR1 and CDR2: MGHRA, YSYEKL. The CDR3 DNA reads TGCGCCAGCAGCCTCCTTGGGGGGTTGGGTCAGCCCCAGCATTTT. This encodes CASSLLGGLGQPQHF.

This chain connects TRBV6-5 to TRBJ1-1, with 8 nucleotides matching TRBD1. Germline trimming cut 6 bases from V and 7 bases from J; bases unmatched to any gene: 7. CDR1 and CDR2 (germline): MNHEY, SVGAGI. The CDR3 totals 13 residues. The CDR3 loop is CASSGQGGGEAFF. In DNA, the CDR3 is TGTGCCAGCAGCGGACAGGGCGGCGGTGAAGCTTTCTTT.

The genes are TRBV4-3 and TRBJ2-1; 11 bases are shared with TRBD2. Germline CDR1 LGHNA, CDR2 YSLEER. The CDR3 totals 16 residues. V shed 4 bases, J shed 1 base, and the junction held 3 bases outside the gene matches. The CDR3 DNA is TGCGCCAGCAGCCCGACTAGCGGGGAGTCCTACAATGAGCAGTTCTTC. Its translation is CASSPTSGESYNEQFF.

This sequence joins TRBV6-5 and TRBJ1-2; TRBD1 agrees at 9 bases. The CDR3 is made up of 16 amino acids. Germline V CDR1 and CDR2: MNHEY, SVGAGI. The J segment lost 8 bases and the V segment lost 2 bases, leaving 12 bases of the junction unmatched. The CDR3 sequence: CASSYNTLTGGKGYTF. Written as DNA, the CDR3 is TGTGCCAGCAGTTACAACACCCTCACAGGGGGCAAAGGCTACACCTTC.

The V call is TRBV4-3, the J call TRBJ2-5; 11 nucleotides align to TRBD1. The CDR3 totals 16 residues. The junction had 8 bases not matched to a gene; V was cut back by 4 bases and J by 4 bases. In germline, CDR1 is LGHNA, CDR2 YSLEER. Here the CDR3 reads CASSRDRGEGGETQYF. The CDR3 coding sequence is TGCGCCAGCAGCCGGGACAGGGGGGAGGGGGGAGAGACCCAGTACTTC.